This TCR beta chain was identified during a study of blood T cell repertoires in COVID-19. Turning to the study itself: Sites across the United States, Italy and Spain contributed samples from acute and convalescent COVID-19. From T cells, B-cell-depleted T cells, or PBMCs came the material, which was cDNA or gDNA.

Germline lookup yields CDR1 MNHEY and CDR2 SMNVEV (reference sequence). V lost 5 bases, J lost 6 bases, and 9 bases stayed unmatched. The CDR3 extends over 14 amino acids. This clone appeared a few times. The authors' processing: For nucleated cells, counts were estimated from reference gene primer amplification. Sequencing was performed with immunoSEQ multiplex PCR; in TCRdb, only in-frame clones are kept and a portion is missing. D and trimming were read from the DNA, whereas the V and J calls and clone size are those reported in that table. The sample includes 150,000 to 200,000 clones, roughly 87% of them seen just once.

The sequenced sample was peripheral blood. The chain links TRBV27 to TRBJ1-2; 7 nucleotides line up with TRBD1. This TCR was sampled from a woman in her thirties or forties with acute or convalescent COVID-19. Here the CDR3 reads CASSPSGQTHGYTF. The CDR3 DNA follows: TGTGCCAGCAGTCCGTCGGGACAGACCCATGGCTACACCTTC.